The source of this TCR beta chain is a study of blood T cell repertoires in COVID-19. The CDR3 is 14 amino acids. CDR1 and CDR2 from the germline V gene are SEHNR and FQNEAQ (reference sequence). V shed 0 bases, J shed 7 bases, and the junction held 6 bases outside the gene matches. The repertoire was sequenced with immunoSEQ multiplex PCR; TCRdb's copy has only in-frame clones and lacks some. Of 300,000 to 350,000 clones listed, 88% are singletons. J is TRBJ2-7 and V is TRBV7-9; TRBD2 agrees at 7 bases. Material: PBMCs or T cells enriched from blood (not recorded which). This clonotype originated in a woman aged 30 to 39 who had been exposed to COVID-19. The CDR3 reads CASSLAGGPREQYF. The DNA for the CDR3 is TGTGCCAGCAGCTTAGCGGGAGGGCCTCGAGAGCAGTACTTC. Looking up the rest from reference TRBV7-9 and TRBJ2-7 gives the full variable domain: DTGVSQNPRHKITKRGQNVTFRCDPISEHNRLYWYRQTLGQGPEFLTYFQNEAQLEKSRLLSDRFSAERPKGSFSTLEIQRTEQGDSAMYLCASSLAGGPREQYFGPGTRLTVT.